This T cell receptor beta chain was obtained from a study of shared clonotypes between healthy human individuals. General observations from the study: Clonotypes not shared had lower generation probabilities than those common to all four donors.

Regarding this clone: Its antigen is unidentified.

The CDR3 spans 16 residues. V was trimmed by 6 bases and J by 5 bases, leaving 22 bases between them. Looked up from germline, CDR1 is MDHEN and CDR2 is SYDVKM. How the authors handled the data: Filtering differed for immunoSEQ, which gave only junction sequences without quality scores. Sequencing used immunoSEQ multiplex PCR; TCRdb keeps in-frame clones, though not all of them. The V and J calls and the clone size are those of that table, but D and trimming were determined from the DNA. The sample holds 600,000 to 750,000 clones, less than 80% seen once. The TCR originated in a woman in her 30s in good health. Sample: memory CD4+ T cells sorted from blood. As for subset: CD45RA-negative fraction. The rearrangement links TRBV28 to TRBJ1-2, with D maybe TRBD1 (5 bases). The DNA for the CDR3 is TGTGCCAGCAGCCACCCCACGATAGGCAGGGTATATGGCTACACCTTC. Translating it yields CASSHPTIGRVYGYTF.